This T cell receptor (beta chain) appears in the sequencing data of a study of beta chain features in type 1 diabetes. This CDR3 contains 15 residues. V was clipped by 5 bases and J by 6 bases, with 19 bases between them. Looked up from germline, CDR1 is SGHTA and CDR2 is FQGNSA. In this sample, this clone turned up once. Its specificity is not known. Expressed TCRB transcripts were sequenced because the isolated RNA had all been reverse transcribed beforehand. Assay: immunoSEQ multiplex PCR; the TCRdb copy retains only in-frame clones and omits some. In the table there are about 230,000 clones, more than 15% of which are singletons. Study-wide findings and caveats: Shorter TCRB CDR3s, moderately but significantly so, were found in Type 1 diabetes patients in all four CD4+ subsets.

This TCR was sampled from a man aged 30 to 45 with type 1 diabetes. The chain uses TRBV7-2 and TRBJ1-2; no clear D. Source material: naive CD4+ T cells from blood. The CDR3 DNA follows: TGTGCCAGCAGCCTCTCCTCGGGTCTGGTGAATGGCTACACCTTC. Its protein is CASSLSSGLVNGYTF. The variable domain in full, completed from reference TRBV7-2 and TRBJ1-2, reads GAGVSQSPSNKVTEKGKDVELRCDPISGHTALYWYRQSLGQGLEFLIYFQGNSAPDKSGLPSDRFSAERTGGSVSTLTIQRTQQEDSAVYLCASSLSSGLVNGYTFGSGTRLTVV.